This T cell receptor (beta chain) was recorded in a study of blood T cell repertoires in COVID-19. Study in general: T cells, B-cell-depleted T cells, or PBMCs provided the cDNA or gDNA that served as material.

Here immunoSEQ multiplex PCR was the method, and the copy in TCRdb shows in-frame clones only, minus some. The repertoire holds around 140,000 clones, around 82% seen once, with 5.5% to 7% in the top ten. Clinical histories supplied by participants themselves formed the basis of cohort assignment. This sequence originates from a woman aged 50 to 60 who had recovered from COVID-19. Sequenced material: PBMCs or T cells enriched from blood (not recorded which).

The CDR3 here is CASLGDWNTEAFF. The CDR3 nucleotides read TGTGCCTCATTGGGGGACTGGAACACTGAAGCTTTCTTT. The rearrangement uses TRBV2 and TRBJ1-1, with D perhaps matching TRBD1 (5 bases). Per the germline V gene, CDR1 is SNHLY and CDR2 is FYNNEI. The CDR3 runs to 13 residues. Trimming took 11 bases from V and 1 from J, leaving 14 bases between them. Together with reference TRBV2 and TRBJ1-1, the CDR3 gives the full variable domain: EPEVTQTPSHQVTQMGQEVILRCVPISNHLYFYWYRQILGQKVEFLVSFYNNEISEKSEIFDDQFSVERPDGSNFTLKIRSTKLEDSAMYFCASLGDWNTEAFFGQGTRLTVV.